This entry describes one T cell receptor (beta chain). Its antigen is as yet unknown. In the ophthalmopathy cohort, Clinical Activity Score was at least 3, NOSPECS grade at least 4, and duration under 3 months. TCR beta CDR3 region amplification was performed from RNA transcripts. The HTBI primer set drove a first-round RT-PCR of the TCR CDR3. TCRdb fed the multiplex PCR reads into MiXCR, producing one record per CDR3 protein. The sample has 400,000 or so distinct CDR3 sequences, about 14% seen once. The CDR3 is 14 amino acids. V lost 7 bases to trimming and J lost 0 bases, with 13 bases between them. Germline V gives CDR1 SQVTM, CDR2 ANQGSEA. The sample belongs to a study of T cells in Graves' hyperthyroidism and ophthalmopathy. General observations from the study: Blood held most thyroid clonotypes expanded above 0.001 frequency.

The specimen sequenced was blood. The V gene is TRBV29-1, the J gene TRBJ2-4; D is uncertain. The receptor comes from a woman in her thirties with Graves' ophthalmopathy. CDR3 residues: CSAGRLLAKNIQYF. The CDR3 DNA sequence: TGCAGCGCCGGACGTTTACTAGCCAAAAACATTCAGTACTTC.